The text below deals with one T cell receptor (beta chain). Antigen specificity is unknown. The sample comes from a study of T cells in localized non-small cell lung cancer. Sequencing used immunoSEQ multiplex PCR; TCRdb keeps in-frame clones, though not all of them. The sample contains approximately 65,000 clones, roughly four fifths of which appear only once. Germline V CDR1 and CDR2: WNHNN, SYGVQD (reference sequence). V lost 3 bases to trimming and J lost 0 bases, with 8 bases between them. There are 14 residues in the CDR3. Study-level points and caveats: Out of the top 100 tumor clones, a median around 50 were seen in adjacent lung. Longer overall survival was seen with higher T cell density measured in blood. Sequencing was restricted to one tumor region; therefore, heterogeneity remains possible. Measurement of T cell clonality placed uninvolved adjacent lung highest, above the level in tumor.

The chain joins TRBV10-1 to TRBJ1-1; D is unclear. The TCR originated in a man between 40 and 69 years old with stage II lung adenocarcinoma. Sample: PBMCs, taken before any cancer treatment. CDR3 sequence (DNA): TGCGCCAGCAGTGACGGAGCCATGAACACTGAAGCTTTCTTT. It yields the protein CASSDGAMNTEAFF.